Included here is one TCR beta chain sequence, with context. Its specificity is unknown. The CDR3 is made up of 14 amino acids. The entry carries no DNA sequence. Germline assignment: CDR1 LNHDA and CDR2 SQIVND (reference sequence). This record comes from a study of synovial regulatory T cells in juvenile arthritis. Clones were sequenced by immunoSEQ multiplex PCR, and TCRdb holds only the in-frame ones, with some missing. In all, the sample yields 9,000 to 10,000 clones. Findings and limits, study-wide: Compared with other blood Treg cells, inflammation-associated Treg cells had reduced TCR diversity.

The TCR comes from a donor between 2 and 29 years old with juvenile idiopathic arthritis. This sequence joins TRBV19 and TRBJ1-1; TCRdb reports TRBD1, a call that lacks DNA to check it against. The sequenced sample consisted of Treg cells from blood. As for subset: remaining (HLA-DR-negative) circulating blood Treg cells. CDR3 amino acids: CASTRAGWNTEAFF.